This passage covers 25 T cell receptor beta chains from one sample sequenced in a study of early T cells in non-severe SARS-CoV-2 infection. In TCRdb, the 5' RACE reads were re-called with MiXCR into one record per CDR3 protein. Of 71,000 or so distinct CDR3 sequences detected, approximately 13% appear once; the ten largest clones hold about 14%. Sequencing input: whole blood. The receptors were gathered from an adult who was a healthcare worker with PCR-confirmed SARS-CoV-2 infection or an uninfected control (not recorded which).

This clonotype showed up just a few times. Possible read error: a much larger clone is one base away. The chain has TRBV29-1 and TRBJ1-1; D is unresolved. This CDR3 is built from 12 residues. The germline CDR1 and CDR2 sequences are SQVTM and ANQGSEA. CDR3 nucleotide sequence: TGCAGCGTTGTTCCCTCCTCCACTGAAGTTTTCTTT. Translation: CSVVPSSTEVFF.

This clonotype has more than one count but fewer than ten. The chain has TRBV3-1 and TRBJ1-3; D is unresolved. The CDR3 has 15 amino acids. V dropped 4 bases and J dropped 0 bases, with 10 bases sitting between them. Germline CDR1 reads LGHDT; CDR2 reads YNNKEL (reference sequence). The CDR3 DNA follows: TGTGCCAGCAGCCCCCAAGGCCACTCTGGAAACACCATATATTTT. Translating gives CASSPQGHSGNTIYF.

This clonotype was picked up many times. The rearrangement uses TRBV4-2 and TRBJ2-2; TRBD2 is a possible D gene (5 bases). Germline lookup yields CDR1 LGHNA and CDR2 YNFKEQ. The CDR3 contains 15 residues. Trimming cost V 0 bases and J 4 bases, with 9 bases left between them. The CDR3 loop reads CASSQEERGTGELFF. The CDR3 bases are TGTGCCAGCAGCCAAGAGGAACGGGGCACCGGGGAGCTGTTTTTT.

V and J are TRBV12-5 and TRBJ2-7, with a weak D call TRBD1 (5 bases). With 4 bases removed from V and 2 bases from J, the gap between germline ends came to 9 bases. The CDR3 is 13 amino acids. CDR1 LGHNT and CDR2 FRNRAP come from the germline V gene. For the CDR3, the DNA is TGTGCTAGTGGTTCCACAGGTACCTACGAGCAGTACTTC. Protein: CASGSTGTYEQYF.

This clonotype was recorded at least ten times. V and J are TRBV4-2 and TRBJ2-5; 12 bases line up with TRBD1. Trimming took 2 bases from V and 4 from J; bases not matched to a gene: 8. The CDR3 contains 17 residues. CDR1 and CDR2 (germline): LGHNA, YNFKEQ. This chain's CDR3 is CASSQSWDRGRGETQYF. CDR3 sequence (DNA): TGTGCCAGCAGCCAAAGCTGGGACAGGGGGCGAGGAGAGACCCAGTACTTC.

V and J are TRBV5-1 and TRBJ2-7, with D maybe TRBD1 (5 bases). CDR3 length equals 14 residues. The V gene's germline CDR1 is SGHRS and CDR2 YFSETQ. The V and J ends lost 0 bases and 2 bases respectively, with 9 bases between them. The CDR3 bases are TGCGCCAGCAGCTTGGTAGGGGAAACCTACGAGCAGTACTTC. Protein: CASSLVGETYEQYF.

This clonotype appeared a few times. This chain connects TRBV6-5 to TRBJ1-1, with 12 bases aligning to TRBD1. This CDR3 is built from 17 residues. Trimming cost V 2 bases and J 1 base; bases outside gene matches: 5. The V gene's germline CDR1 is MNHEY and CDR2 SVGAGI. CDR3 residues: CASSYRDRGLTNTEAFF. CDR3 in DNA: TGTGCCAGCAGTTACCGGGACAGGGGGCTTACGAACACTGAAGCTTTCTTT.

The V and J genes are TRBV10-3 and TRBJ2-5, with D tentatively TRBD2 (6 bases). The germline V and J ends were trimmed by 4 bases and 1 base, with 7 bases remaining between them. The CDR3 extends over 13 amino acids. Germline CDR1 reads ENHRY; CDR2 reads SYGVKD. The CDR3 DNA sequence: TGTGCCATCAGTGTGCGGGGCCAAGAGACCCAGTACTTC. It specifies CAISVRGQETQYF.

This clonotype occurred many times. V usage is TRBV20-1 and J usage is TRBJ1-2; TRBD1 matches 10 bases. J was trimmed by 7 bases and V by 0 bases; bases with no gene match: 11. Germline CDR1 and CDR2: DFQATT and SNEGSKA (reference sequence). The length of the CDR3 is 16 residues. DNA of the CDR3: TGCAGTGCTAGAGATCAAGCAGACAGGGGGCTCTCTGGCTACACCTTC. This codes for CSARDQADRGLSGYTF.

This clonotype has only a few counts. The rearrangement uses TRBV28 and TRBJ2-1; D possibly corresponds to TRBD1 (5 bases). Trimming stripped 5 bases from V and 6 bases from J, with 17 bases between. The CDR3 extends over 15 amino acids. Germline CDR1 is MDHEN and CDR2 is SYDVKM. The CDR3, as DNA: TGTGCCAGCAGTCCCGTAAGGTTGGGGCGCAATGAGCAGTTCTTC. Amino acids: CASSPVRLGRNEQFF.

The sample holds many counts of this clonotype. This rearrangement joins TRBV28 to TRBJ1-2; 12 positions match TRBD1. J gave up 8 bases and V 4 bases, and 14 bases lay outside the gene matches. CDR1 and CDR2 (germline): MDHEN, SYDVKM. This CDR3 has 17 residues. This chain's CDR3 is CASSWPSPGQGAGGYTF. CDR3 in DNA: TGTGCCAGCAGTTGGCCATCCCCGGGACAGGGGGCCGGCGGCTACACCTTC.

This clonotype showed up just a few times. The rearrangement uses TRBV12-3 or TRBV12-4 and TRBJ2-1; TRBD2 aligns across 10 bases. The CDR3 runs to 13 residues. After removal of 3 bases from V and 9 bases from J, the junction contained 2 bases not matched to a gene. Written as DNA, the CDR3 is TGTGCCAGCAGTTTTCTAGCGGGGGCTGAGCAGTTCTTC. Translation gives CASSFLAGAEQFF.

This clonotype came up a few times. J is TRBJ1-6 and V is TRBV10-3; 11 bases are shared with TRBD1. The CDR3 spans 15 residues. Per the germline V gene, CDR1 is ENHRY and CDR2 is SYGVKD. V was pared by 3 bases and J by 6 bases, with 1 base of the junction left unmatched. The DNA of the CDR3 is TGTGCCATCAGTGAAGGGACAGGGGGTAATTCACCCCTCCACTTT. As protein: CAISEGTGGNSPLHF.

This clonotype was recorded once. The V and J genes are TRBV7-9 and TRBJ2-3; D may be TRBD1 (6 bases). This CDR3 is built from 13 residues. The germline V gene encodes CDR1 SEHNR and CDR2 FQNEAQ (reference sequence). V shed 2 bases and J shed 6 bases, with 9 bases lying between them. The DNA of the CDR3 is TGTGCCAGCAGCTTAACAGGACAGGATACGCAGTATTTT. It translates to CASSLTGQDTQYF.

The chain employs TRBV28 and TRBJ1-1, with 8 positions matching TRBD1. V was clipped by 7 bases and J by 1 base; unmatched bases: 5. CDR1 and CDR2 (germline): MDHEN, SYDVKM. This CDR3 contains 14 residues. The chain's CDR3 is CASIDRGPNTEAFF. CDR3 DNA sequence: TGTGCCAGCATTGACAGGGGACCGAACACTGAAGCTTTCTTT.

This clonotype came up a few times. The chain links TRBV7-2 to TRBJ1-6, with TRBD1 matching 9 bases. With V trimmed by 1 base and J by 10 bases, 8 bases remained unmatched. The germline V gene has CDR1 SGHTA and CDR2 FQGNSA. The CDR3 sequence is 16 residues long. The CDR3 DNA reads as TGTGCCAGCAGCTTAGATTTGCGACAGGGGGGATCACCCCTCCACTTT. It specifies CASSLDLRQGGSPLHF.

This clonotype was seen only a few times. V usage is TRBV9 and J usage is TRBJ2-3; unclear D gene. CDR3 length: 15 amino acids. CDR1 is SGDLS and CDR2 is YYNGEE in the germline V gene. Between the trimmed V and J ends, which lost 0 bases and 0 bases, there was a span of 8 bases. The CDR3 DNA reads TGTGCCAGCAGCGTAGTGGGGTGGAGCACAGATACGCAGTATTTT. Translation gives CASSVVGWSTDTQYF.

The chain links TRBV25-1 to TRBJ2-3, with D unresolved. CDR3 length: 13 amino acids. CDR1 and CDR2 (germline): MGHDK, SYGVNS. Trimming cost V 2 bases and J 6 bases, with 9 bases left between them. The CDR3 loop reads CASSEMFADTQYF. DNA for the CDR3: TGTGCCAGCAGTGAAATGTTCGCGGATACGCAGTATTTT.

A word on this clonotype: A clone one base away is much larger, so this may be a read error. The CDR3 loop reads CASSSTEGSPSTEAFF. As DNA, the CDR3 is TGCGCCAGCAGCTCGACCGAAGGGAGCCCGTCCACTGAAGCTTTCTTT. V usage is TRBV5-1 and J usage is TRBJ1-1; D not certain. Germline CDR1 is SGHRS and CDR2 is YFSETQ. This CDR3 spans 16 amino acids. The V end was cut by 3 bases, the J end by 4 bases, with 19 bases between.

This clonotype was picked up a small number of times. This rearrangement joins TRBV6-2 or TRBV6-3 to TRBJ2-3; D is unresolved. This CDR3 contains 12 residues. The germline CDR1 and CDR2 sequences are MNHEY and SVGEGT. V was clipped by 8 bases and J by 6 bases, with 12 bases between them. CDR3 nucleotide sequence: TGTGCCAGCTGTAGGGTCGCGGATACGCAGTATTTT. This encodes CASCRVADTQYF.

This chain joins TRBV7-9 and TRBJ1-2; TRBD1 aligns across 7 bases. CDR1 and CDR2 from the germline V gene are SEHNR and FQNEAQ (reference sequence). With V trimmed by 10 bases and J by 6 bases, 14 bases remained unmatched. This CDR3 has 14 residues. The DNA for the CDR3 is TGTGCCACCGAGGACAGGCCCCCTGTGGATGGCTACACCTTC. The encoded protein is CATEDRPPVDGYTF.

The rearrangement uses TRBV13 and TRBJ2-2; unclear D gene. Germline loops: CDR1 PRHDT, CDR2 FYEKMQ (reference sequence). V was cut by 0 bases and J by 0 bases, with 14 bases left in between. CDR3 length equals 18 residues. For the CDR3, the DNA is TGTGCCAGCAGCTTAGGAGGCAGATTACGAACGAACACCGGGGAGCTGTTTTTT. Translated, it gives CASSLGGRLRTNTGELFF.

This clonotype was seen only once. This rearrangement joins TRBV29-1 to TRBJ1-1; 7 bases agree with TRBD1. There are 16 residues in the CDR3. Unmatched junction bases numbered 13, after V lost 5 bases and J lost 1 base. The germline V gene encodes CDR1 SQVTM and CDR2 ANQGSEA. The chain's CDR3 is CSVMIPNRQGNTEAFF. In DNA form, the CDR3 reads TGCAGCGTTATGATCCCTAACCGACAGGGGAACACTGAAGCTTTCTTT.

There are many counts of this clonotype. The V and J genes are TRBV28 and TRBJ2-1, with D possibly being TRBD1 (6 bases). The CDR3 has 15 amino acids. The V gene lost 4 bases and the J gene lost 1 base, with 11 bases spanning the gap. The germline V gene has CDR1 MDHEN and CDR2 SYDVKM. CDR3 loop: CASSYQGGSYNEQFF. The CDR3 nucleotides are TGTGCCAGCAGTTATCAAGGGGGTTCCTACAATGAGCAGTTCTTC. The full variable domain, completed using reference TRBV28 and TRBJ2-1, is DVKVTQSSRYLVKRTGEKVFLECVQDMDHENMFWYRQDPGLGLRLIYFSYDVKMKEKGDIPEGYSVSREKKERFSLILESASTNQTSMYLCASSYQGGSYNEQFFGPGTRLTVL.

J is TRBJ1-5 and V is TRBV19, with D hard to call. Germline V lookup: CDR1 LNHDA, CDR2 SQIVND (reference sequence). The CDR3 totals 12 residues. Trimming stripped 10 bases from V and 4 bases from J, with 11 bases between. CDR3 in amino acids: CATQQINQPQHF. The CDR3 coding sequence is TGTGCCACTCAACAAATAAATCAGCCCCAGCATTTT.